Below are 16 T cell receptor beta chains sequenced from a single sample in a study of cytomegalovirus exposure and HLA in healthy donors. 60 Vbeta and 13 Jbeta primers were used in PCR. Clones were read by immunoSEQ multiplex PCR, and TCRdb kept only the in-frame ones, dropping some. In the table there are 60,000 to 70,000 clones, roughly 69% of which are singletons. Sequencing used PBMCs. These receptors were taken from a woman aged 50 to 60 in good health and CMV-seronegative.

The chain uses TRBV25-1 and TRBJ2-2; 10 bases align to TRBD2. Germline trimming cut 6 bases from V and 1 base from J; bases unmatched to any gene: 11. CDR1 is MGHDK and CDR2 is SYGVNS in the germline V gene. CDR3 length: 18 residues. CDR3 DNA sequence: TGTGCCAGCAGGGAGCGGGAGGGCCTGAGGGGGAACACCGGGGAGCTGTTTTTT. This gives the protein CASREREGLRGNTGELFF. Full variable domain (outside the CDR3, taken from reference TRBV25-1 and TRBJ2-2): EADIYQTPRYLVIGTGKKITLECSQTMGHDKMYWYQQDPGMELHLIHYSYGVNSTEKGDLSSESTVSRIRTEHFPLTLESARPSHTSQYLCASREREGLRGNTGELFFGEGSRLTVL.

The V call is TRBV28, the J call TRBJ1-2; weak D call: TRBD1 (6 bases). CDR3 length: 12 residues. CDR1 and CDR2 (germline): MDHEN, SYDVKM. Trimming removed 7 bases from V and 4 bases from J, with 10 bases in between. CDR3 in DNA: TGTGCCAGCAATAGCAGGGGCTATGGCTACACCTTC. Amino acids: CASNSRGYGYTF.

This clone appeared a single time. The rearrangement uses TRBV28 and TRBJ1-4; 7 bases align to TRBD1. The length of the CDR3 is 14 residues. V lost 6 bases to trimming and J lost 1 base; unmatched junction nucleotides: 2. The germline gives CDR1 MDHEN, CDR2 SYDVKM. The CDR3 nucleotides read TGTGCCAGCAGCCGACAGGGAACTAATGAAAAACTGTTTTTT. This sequence encodes CASSRQGTNEKLFF.

The gene calls are TRBV28 and TRBJ2-1, with D hard to call. The CDR3 loop spans 16 amino acids. Germline CDR1 reads MDHEN; CDR2 reads SYDVKM. V lost 5 bases and J 0 bases, leaving 14 bases between the germline ends. CDR3 sequence (DNA): TGTGCCAGCAGTCCTTCTGGCGGAAGCTCCTACAATGAGCAGTTCTTC. Amino acid sequence: CASSPSGGSSYNEQFF.

A few counts support this clone. This rearrangement joins TRBV13 to TRBJ2-1; D gene ambiguous. The CDR3 sequence is 12 residues long. Germline V gene data show CDR1 as PRHDT and CDR2 as FYEKMQ (reference sequence). Between the trimmed V and J ends, which lost 5 bases and 5 bases, there was a span of 7 bases. The CDR3 protein is CASSLNHNEQFF. In DNA form, the CDR3 reads TGTGCCAGCAGCCTTAATCACAATGAGCAGTTCTTC.

The rearrangement uses TRBV7-3 and TRBJ2-7, with 7 positions matching TRBD2. Trimming at V came to 5 bases and at J to 3 bases, leaving 1 base not matched to a gene. The germline CDR1 and CDR2 sequences are SGHTA and FQGTGA. There are 12 residues in the CDR3. The CDR3 reads CASSPSGYEQYF. The CDR3 bases are TGTGCCAGCAGCCCTAGCGGCTACGAGCAGTACTTC.

V usage is TRBV7-2 and J usage is TRBJ2-7; 9 bases line up with TRBD1. The V segment lost 1 base and the J segment 4 bases; nucleotides outside the gene matches: 5. Germline CDR1 and CDR2: SGHTA and FQGNSA. The CDR3 has 15 residues. As DNA, the CDR3 is TGTGCCAGCAGCTTAGTTGGGACAGGGTCGTACGAGCAGTACTTC. Protein: CASSLVGTGSYEQYF.

J is TRBJ2-7 and V is TRBV28, with D possibly matching TRBD2 (6 bases). CDR1 is MDHEN, CDR2 SYDVKM, per germline. The V end lost 5 bases, the J end lost 2 bases, and 13 bases lay between the germline ends. The CDR3 runs 14 residues. This CDR3 reads CASSPRDLAYEQYF. CDR3 nucleotide sequence: TGTGCCAGCAGTCCGAGGGACTTAGCCTACGAGCAGTACTTC.

The genes are TRBV19 and TRBJ1-4, with no clear D. CDR3 size: 11 residues. Germline V gene sequence: CDR1 LNHDA, CDR2 SQIVND (reference sequence). V was shortened by 9 bases and J by 8 bases, with 10 bases between the two germline ends. The CDR3, as DNA: TGTGCCAGCCCGAGCGGCGAAAAACTGTTTTTT. Translating gives CASPSGEKLFF.

This chain uses TRBV27 with TRBJ2-7, with 7 positions matching TRBD2. This CDR3 spans 17 amino acids. J lost 5 bases, V lost 7 bases, and 20 bases had no gene match. Germline lookup yields CDR1 MNHEY and CDR2 SMNVEV (reference sequence). The CDR3 protein is CASTLRPGGRWIHEQYF. The CDR3 DNA is TGTGCCAGCACGCTTCGCCCGGGGGGACGGTGGATCCACGAGCAGTACTTC.

The table lists this clone with a few counts. The chain links TRBV30 to TRBJ1-4; no clear D. The length of the CDR3 is 12 residues. The V gene lost 0 bases and the J gene lost 5 bases, with 4 bases spanning the gap. Germline V gene data show CDR1 as GTSNPN and CDR2 as SVGIG (reference sequence). The CDR3 region is CAWSVLNEKLFF. In DNA, the CDR3 is TGTGCCTGGAGTGTCCTCAATGAAAAACTGTTTTTT.

CDR3 region: CASTRRGGGNEQFF. The CDR3 DNA is TGTGCCAGCACTCGGAGGGGAGGAGGGAATGAGCAGTTCTTC. This sequence joins TRBV27 and TRBJ2-1, with D possibly matching TRBD2 (6 bases). CDR3 length: 14 residues. Trimming shortened V by 7 bases and J by 7 bases, and 17 bases separated the two germline ends. Looked up from germline, CDR1 is MNHEY and CDR2 is SMNVEV (reference sequence).

Comment on this clone: Other DNA sequences within the sample encode an identical CDR3. The gene calls are TRBV18 and TRBJ1-1, with D perhaps TRBD1 (5 bases). Trimming pared 4 bases from V and 5 bases from J, leaving 11 bases between. Per germline, CDR1 KGHSH and CDR2 LQKENI. The CDR3 contains 13 residues. The CDR3 spells CASSLSRETEAFF. DNA of the CDR3: TGTGCCAGCTCACTTTCCAGGGAAACTGAAGCTTTCTTT.

This clone showed up just a few times. CDR3 in amino acids: CAITETGTENTEAFF. DNA for the CDR3: TGTGCCATCACGGAAACCGGGACAGAGAACACTGAAGCTTTCTTT. The V gene is TRBV10-3, the J gene TRBJ1-1; 7 bases line up with TRBD1. V lost 7 bases and J lost 1; bases outside the gene matches: 9. The CDR3 covers 15 residues. Germline lookup yields CDR1 ENHRY and CDR2 SYGVKD.

V usage is TRBV27 and J usage is TRBJ2-3; TRBD1 might be the D (6 bases). CDR1 and CDR2 from the germline V gene are MNHEY and SMNVEV (reference sequence). V lost 6 bases and J lost 2, with 12 bases in between. The CDR3 spans 14 residues. CDR3 bases: TGTGCCAGCAGCAGGGGCCGCTTCACAGATACGCAGTATTTT. Protein product: CASSRGRFTDTQYF.

This clone was seen a few times. The chain employs TRBV5-5 and TRBJ2-3; 7 positions agree with TRBD2. This CDR3 has 15 residues. Trimming removed 3 bases from V and 3 bases from J; junction bases left unmatched: 7. CDR1 SGHKS and CDR2 YYEKEE come from the germline V gene (reference sequence). The CDR3 DNA is TGTGCCAGCAGCTACGTGGCGGGGGTAACAGATACGCAGTATTTT. This codes for CASSYVAGVTDTQYF.